This T cell receptor (beta chain) was captured in a study of shared T cell receptors in the human thymus. CDR3 length: 18 residues. After removal of 3 bases from V and 5 bases from J, the junction contained 18 bases not matched to a gene. Germline values: CDR1 MNHEY, CDR2 SMNVEV (reference sequence). Repertoires were generated with immunoSEQ multiplex PCR, while TCRdb's copy carries only in-frame clones and drops some. The sample carries under 450,000 clones, roughly 94% recorded once. The specimen was thymocytes. J is TRBJ1-1 and V is TRBV27; TRBD1 agrees at 7 bases. The origin of this receptor is a human donor. The CDR3 here is CASSFLRGSTGAKTEAFF. The CDR3 nucleotides are TGTGCCAGCAGTTTTCTTCGGGGGAGCACAGGGGCCAAGACTGAAGCTTTCTTT.